This entry is about one T cell receptor (beta chain). The antigen is undetermined. This entry comes from a study of cytomegalovirus exposure and HLA in healthy donors. Findings and limits, study-wide: An ancestry cluster, one associated with Asian ancestry, reportedly showed fewer N-insertions than the approximately 670-donor mean in a later analysis. Analysis was carried out at a later point, and it linked a missense DCLRE1C variant to TCR beta V- and J-gene trimming.

Likely unrecorded immune exposures existed in these nominally healthy donors. PCR amplification relied on 60 Vbeta primers (plus 13 Jbeta primers). Original methodology: Unique TCR beta chains totaled around 86 million in a later count, with approximately 11 million of them shared. The method was immunoSEQ multiplex PCR; TCRdb's version includes in-frame clones alone and lacks a portion of them. That table furnishes V, J and clone size, whereas the DNA furnished D and trimming. The sample holds about 160,000 clones, around 77% seen once. CDR1 is SGHVS and CDR2 is FNYEAQ in the germline V gene. The CDR3 covers 14 residues. V was shortened by 1 base and J by 9 bases, with 13 bases between the two germline ends.

The receptor was derived from a man aged 35 to 55 in good health and CMV-seronegative. The V gene is TRBV7-6, the J gene TRBJ2-1; maybe TRBD1 (5 bases). Sequencing was performed on PBMCs. The CDR3 spells CASSLGRRGSEQFF. CDR3 coding DNA: TGTGCCAGCAGCTTAGGACGTAGGGGTAGTGAGCAGTTCTTC. The entire variable domain, with the rest obtained from reference TRBV7-6 and TRBJ2-1, is as follows: GAGVSQSPRYKVTKRGQDVALRCDPISGHVSLYWYRQALGQGPEFLTYFNYEAQQDKSGLPNDRFSAERPEGSISTLTIQRTEQRDSAMYRCASSLGRRGSEQFFGPGTRLTVL.